This TCR beta chain was recovered during a study of shared clonotypes between healthy human individuals. Naive CD8 cells lacked CD45RO, underwent positive selection for CCR7 and left out terminally differentiated effector memory CD45RA+ cells. The CDR3 extends over 13 amino acids. Unmatched junction bases numbered 2, after V lost 2 bases and J lost 8 bases. Germline CDR1 SEHNR, CDR2 FQNEAQ (reference sequence). Evenly divided among several immunoSEQ plates was the genomic DNA of each subset. Clones were sequenced by immunoSEQ multiplex PCR, and TCRdb holds only the in-frame ones, with some missing. The repertoire holds about 590,000 clones, with around 95% as singletons.

The sample taken for sequencing was naive CD8+ T cells sorted from blood. The chain employs TRBV7-9 and TRBJ2-1; 8 bases map to TRBD2. This clonotype was sampled from a woman aged 30 to 39 in good health. CDR3 DNA: TGTGCCAGCAGCTTAAGCGGGAGTGATGAGCAGTTCTTC. It translates to CASSLSGSDEQFF. Combining the CDR3 with reference TRBV7-9 and TRBJ2-1 gives the whole variable domain DTGVSQNPRHKITKRGQNVTFRCDPISEHNRLYWYRQTLGQGPEFLTYFQNEAQLEKSRLLSDRFSAERPKGSFSTLEIQRTEQGDSAMYLCASSLSGSDEQFFGPGTRLTVL.